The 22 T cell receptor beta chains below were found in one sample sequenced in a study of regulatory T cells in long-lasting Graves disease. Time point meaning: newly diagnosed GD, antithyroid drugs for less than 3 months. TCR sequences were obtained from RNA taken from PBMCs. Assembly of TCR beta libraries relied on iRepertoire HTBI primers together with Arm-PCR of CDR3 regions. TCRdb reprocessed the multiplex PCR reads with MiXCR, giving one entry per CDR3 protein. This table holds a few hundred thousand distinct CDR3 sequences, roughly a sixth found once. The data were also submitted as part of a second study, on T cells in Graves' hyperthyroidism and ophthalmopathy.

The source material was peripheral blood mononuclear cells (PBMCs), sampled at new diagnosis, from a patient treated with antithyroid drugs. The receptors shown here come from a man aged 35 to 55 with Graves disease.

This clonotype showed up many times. CDR3 residues: CSAGRGREGLEDTQYF. CDR3 nucleotides: TGCAGTGCCGGAAGGGGTAGAGAGGGACTAGAAGATACGCAGTATTTT. This chain connects TRBV20-1 to TRBJ2-3, with 8 bases aligning to TRBD2. Trimming took 6 bases from V and 5 from J; bases not matched to a gene: 16. The CDR3 is 16 amino acids. Germline CDR1 DFQATT, CDR2 SNEGSKA (reference sequence).

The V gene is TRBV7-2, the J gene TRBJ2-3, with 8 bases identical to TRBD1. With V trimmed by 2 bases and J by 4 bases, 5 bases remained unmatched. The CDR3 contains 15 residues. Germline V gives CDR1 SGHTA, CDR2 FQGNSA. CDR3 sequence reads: CASSLTDRASDTQYF. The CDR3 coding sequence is TGTGCCAGCAGCTTAACGGACAGGGCTTCAGATACGCAGTATTTT.

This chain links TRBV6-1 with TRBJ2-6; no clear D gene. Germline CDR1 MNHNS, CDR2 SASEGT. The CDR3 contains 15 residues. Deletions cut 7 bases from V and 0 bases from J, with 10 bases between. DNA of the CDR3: TGTGCCAGCACTAGACTGGACTCTGGGGCCAACGTCCTGACTTTC. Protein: CASTRLDSGANVLTF.

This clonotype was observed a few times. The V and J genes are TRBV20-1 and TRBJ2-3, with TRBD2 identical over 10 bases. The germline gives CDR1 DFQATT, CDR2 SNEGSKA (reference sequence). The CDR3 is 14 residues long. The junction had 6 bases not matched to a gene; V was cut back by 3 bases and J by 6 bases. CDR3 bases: TGCAGTGCTAGTAAAGCGGGGGGGCGTGATACGCAGTATTTT. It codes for CSASKAGGRDTQYF.

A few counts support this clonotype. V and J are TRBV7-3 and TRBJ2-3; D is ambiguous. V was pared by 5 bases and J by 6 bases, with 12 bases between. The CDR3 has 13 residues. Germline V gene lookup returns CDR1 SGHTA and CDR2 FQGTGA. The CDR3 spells CASSPARPDTQYF. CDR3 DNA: TGTGCCAGCAGCCCGGCCCGTCCCGATACGCAGTATTTT.

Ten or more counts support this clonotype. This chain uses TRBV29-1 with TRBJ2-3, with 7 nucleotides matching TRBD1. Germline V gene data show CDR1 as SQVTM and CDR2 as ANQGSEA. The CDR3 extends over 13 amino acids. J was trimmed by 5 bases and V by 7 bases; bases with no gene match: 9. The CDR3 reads CSGGRQGEDTQYF. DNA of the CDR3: TGCAGCGGGGGACGACAGGGAGAAGATACGCAGTATTTT.

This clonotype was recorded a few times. As DNA, the CDR3 is TGCGCCAGCAGCTTGGCAACAGGGGTCACCGGGGAGCTGTTTTTT. Translation gives CASSLATGVTGELFF. This chain joins TRBV5-1 and TRBJ2-2, with 7 bases aligning to TRBD1. CDR1 and CDR2 from the germline V gene are SGHRS and YFSETQ. This CDR3 has 15 residues. The junction had 3 bases not matched to a gene; V was cut back by 0 bases and J by 4 bases.

CDR3 in DNA: TGTGCCAGCAGTTTCGACAGGAAACAAGAGACCCAGTACTTC. Protein: CASSFDRKQETQYF. The chain links TRBV6-2 or TRBV6-3 to TRBJ2-5, with D tentatively TRBD1 (6 bases). Trimming took off 4 bases at V and 2 bases at J, with 11 bases between the two ends. This CDR3 has 14 amino acids. The V gene's germline CDR1 is MNHEY and CDR2 SVGEGT.

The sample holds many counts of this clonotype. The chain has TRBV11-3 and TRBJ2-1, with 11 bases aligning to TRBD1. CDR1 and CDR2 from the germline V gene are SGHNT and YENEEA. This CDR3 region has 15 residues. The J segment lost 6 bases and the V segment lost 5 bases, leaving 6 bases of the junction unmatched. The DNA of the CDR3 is TGTGCCAGCAGCCAGGCGGGACAGGGGGTCAATGAGCAGTTCTTC. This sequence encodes CASSQAGQGVNEQFF.

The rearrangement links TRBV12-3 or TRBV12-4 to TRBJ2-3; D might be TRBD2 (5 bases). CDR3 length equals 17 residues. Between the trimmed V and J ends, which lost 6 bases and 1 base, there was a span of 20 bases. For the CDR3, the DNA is TGTGCCAGCAGAAGCCGAGCGGCGTGGGGTGGCACAGATACGCAGTATTTT. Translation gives CASRSRAAWGGTDTQYF.

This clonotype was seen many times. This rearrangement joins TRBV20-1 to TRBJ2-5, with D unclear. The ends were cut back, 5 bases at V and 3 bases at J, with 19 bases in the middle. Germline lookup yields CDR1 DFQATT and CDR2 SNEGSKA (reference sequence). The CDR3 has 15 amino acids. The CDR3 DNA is TGCAGTGCTTTCCCTTTCAGTGGGCTCAAAGAGACCCAGTACTTC. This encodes CSAFPFSGLKETQYF.

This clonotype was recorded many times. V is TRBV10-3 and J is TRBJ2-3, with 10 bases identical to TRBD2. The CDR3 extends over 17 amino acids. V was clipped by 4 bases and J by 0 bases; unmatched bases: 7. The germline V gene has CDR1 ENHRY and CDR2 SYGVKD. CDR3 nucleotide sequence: TGTGCCATCAGTGGACTAGCGGGCGACTCTAGCACAGATACGCAGTATTTT. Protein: CAISGLAGDSSTDTQYF.

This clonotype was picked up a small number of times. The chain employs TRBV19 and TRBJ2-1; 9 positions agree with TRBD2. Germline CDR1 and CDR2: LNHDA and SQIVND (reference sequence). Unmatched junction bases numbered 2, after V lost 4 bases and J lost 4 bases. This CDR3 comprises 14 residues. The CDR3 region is CASSTLAGYNEQFF. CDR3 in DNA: TGTGCCAGTAGTACCCTAGCGGGGTACAATGAGCAGTTCTTC. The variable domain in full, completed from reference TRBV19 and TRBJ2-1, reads DGGITQSPKYLFRKEGQNVTLSCEQNLNHDAMYWYRQDPGQGLRLIYYSQIVNDFQKGDIAEGYSVSREKKESFPLTVTSAQKNPTAFYLCASSTLAGYNEQFFGPGTRLTVL.

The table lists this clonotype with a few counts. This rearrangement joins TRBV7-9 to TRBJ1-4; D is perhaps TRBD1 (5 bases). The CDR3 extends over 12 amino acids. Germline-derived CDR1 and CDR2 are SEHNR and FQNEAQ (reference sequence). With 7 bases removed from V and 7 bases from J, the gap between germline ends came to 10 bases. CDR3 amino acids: CASTRDSEKLFF. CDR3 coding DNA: TGTGCCAGCACACGAGACAGTGAAAAACTGTTTTTT.

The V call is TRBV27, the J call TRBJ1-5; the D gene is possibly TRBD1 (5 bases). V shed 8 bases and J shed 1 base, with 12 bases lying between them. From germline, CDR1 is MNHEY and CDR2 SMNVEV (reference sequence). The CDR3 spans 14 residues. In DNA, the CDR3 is TGTGCCAGCCGGGAGTCAGGGAGCAATCAGCCCCAGCATTTT. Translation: CASRESGSNQPQHF.

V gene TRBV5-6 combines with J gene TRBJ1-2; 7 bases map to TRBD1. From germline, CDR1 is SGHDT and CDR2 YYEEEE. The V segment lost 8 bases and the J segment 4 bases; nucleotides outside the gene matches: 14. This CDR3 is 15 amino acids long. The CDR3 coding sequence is TGTGCCAGGGAGGGGGCTACCCCTGTTTCCTATGGCTACACCTTC. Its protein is CAREGATPVSYGYTF.

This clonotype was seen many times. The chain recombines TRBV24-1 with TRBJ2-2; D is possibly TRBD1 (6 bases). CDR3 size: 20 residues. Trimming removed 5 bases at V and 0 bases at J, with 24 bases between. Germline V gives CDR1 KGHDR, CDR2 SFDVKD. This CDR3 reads CATSGLPQRGTPANTGELFF. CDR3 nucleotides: TGTGCCACCAGTGGCTTACCCCAGAGAGGGACACCAGCGAACACCGGGGAGCTGTTTTTT.

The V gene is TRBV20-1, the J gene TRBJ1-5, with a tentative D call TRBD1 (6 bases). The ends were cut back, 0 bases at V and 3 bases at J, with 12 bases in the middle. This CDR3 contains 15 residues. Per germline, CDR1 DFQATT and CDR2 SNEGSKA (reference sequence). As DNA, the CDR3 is TGCAGTGCTAGAGACCCAGGGGACTTCAATCAGCCCCAGCATTTT. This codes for CSARDPGDFNQPQHF.

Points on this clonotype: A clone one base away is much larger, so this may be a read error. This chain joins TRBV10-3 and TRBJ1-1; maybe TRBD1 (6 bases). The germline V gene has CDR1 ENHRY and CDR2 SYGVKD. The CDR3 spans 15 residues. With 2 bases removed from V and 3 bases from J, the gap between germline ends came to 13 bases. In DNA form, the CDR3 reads TGTGCCATCAGTGAGCCGGCAGGGGAGTACACTGAAGCTTTCTTT. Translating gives CAISEPAGEYTEAFF.

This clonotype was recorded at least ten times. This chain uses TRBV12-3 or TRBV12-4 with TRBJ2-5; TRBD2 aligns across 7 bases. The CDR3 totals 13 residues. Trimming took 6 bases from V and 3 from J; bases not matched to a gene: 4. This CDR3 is CASSSLAEETQYF. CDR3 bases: TGTGCCAGCAGCAGCCTAGCGGAAGAGACCCAGTACTTC.

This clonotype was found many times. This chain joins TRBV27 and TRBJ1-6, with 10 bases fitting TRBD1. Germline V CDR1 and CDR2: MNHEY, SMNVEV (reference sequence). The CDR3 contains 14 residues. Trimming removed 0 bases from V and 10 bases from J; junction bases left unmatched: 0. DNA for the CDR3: TGTGCCAGCAGTTTATCGGGACAGGGGTCACCCCTCCACTTT. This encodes CASSLSGQGSPLHF.

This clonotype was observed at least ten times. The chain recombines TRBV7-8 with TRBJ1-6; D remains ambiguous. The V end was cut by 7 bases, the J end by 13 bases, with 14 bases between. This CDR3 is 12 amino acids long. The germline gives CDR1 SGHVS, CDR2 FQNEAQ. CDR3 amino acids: CASNVGSGPLHF. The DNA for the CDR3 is TGTGCCAGCAACGTCGGTTCGGGGCCCCTCCACTTT.